The clone carrying this T cell receptor beta chain has a single count. The data were produced by immunoSEQ multiplex PCR, yet TCRdb's version contains in-frame clones alone and is incomplete. Of 300,000 to 400,000 clones listed, 87% were seen once; the top ten hold more than 0.9%. The entry originates in a study of blood T cell repertoires in COVID-19. The recovered donors of Cohort 3 showed two negative PCRs, clearance, or symptom resolution. Per germline, CDR1 SGHRS and CDR2 YFSETQ. This CDR3 comprises 15 residues. V lost 5 bases to trimming and J lost 8 bases; unmatched junction nucleotides: 11. Sequences were obtained from PBMCs or T cells enriched from blood (not recorded which). V and J are TRBV5-1 and TRBJ2-7; 12 bases match TRBD1. This TCR was recovered from a woman aged 25-40 years who had recovered from COVID-19. CDR3 loop: CASRQLGTGGLQQYF. The CDR3, as DNA: TGCGCCAGCAGACAATTAGGGACAGGGGGCCTCCAGCAGTACTTC. Supplemented by reference TRBV5-1 and TRBJ2-7, the full variable domain reads KAGVTQTPRYLIKTRGQQVTLSCSPISGHRSVSWYQQTPGQGLQFLFEYFSETQRNKGNFPGRFSGRQFSNSRSEMNVSTLELGDSALYLCASRQLGTGGLQQYFGPGTRLTVT.